This T cell receptor beta chain was identified during a study of molecular identifiers for immune sequencing clone quantification. Study-wide context: Sequencing covered four of five parts into which replicate RNA from around 20,000 or 100,000 naive CD8 cells was split. Whole-study results and caveats: Identical TCR molecules sharing a barcode could underestimate highly expanded clone sizes.

A single record per CDR3 protein comes from TCRdb applying MiXCR to the PCR reads. The sample holds hundreds of thousands of distinct CDR3 sequences, over 20% seen once. There are many counts of this clonotype. Its antigen is not identified. Sorted inputs of roughly 17,000 to 1,000,000 cells, with 10%, 30% or 50% RNA, yielded naive CD8 libraries. CD8+CD4-CCR7+CD45RA+ cells were sorted as naive CD8 T cells. CDR3 length: 14 residues. V shed 1 base and J shed 7 bases, with 11 bases lying between them. Germline V gene data show CDR1 as MGHDK and CDR2 as SYGVNS. The chain links TRBV25-1 to TRBJ1-5; D may be TRBD1 (5 bases). This clonotype was obtained from a human donor in good health. Some libraries in this study had Jurkat cell RNA spiked in. The sequencing sample was made of naive CD8+ T cells from blood, with Jurkat cell RNA spiked in. Described subset: FACS-sorted CD8+CD4-CCR7+CD45RA+ naive T cells. CDR3 DNA sequence: TGTGCCAGCAGTGAATGGGGCCAAGGCCAGCCCCAGCATTTT. Translation: CASSEWGQGQPQHF.